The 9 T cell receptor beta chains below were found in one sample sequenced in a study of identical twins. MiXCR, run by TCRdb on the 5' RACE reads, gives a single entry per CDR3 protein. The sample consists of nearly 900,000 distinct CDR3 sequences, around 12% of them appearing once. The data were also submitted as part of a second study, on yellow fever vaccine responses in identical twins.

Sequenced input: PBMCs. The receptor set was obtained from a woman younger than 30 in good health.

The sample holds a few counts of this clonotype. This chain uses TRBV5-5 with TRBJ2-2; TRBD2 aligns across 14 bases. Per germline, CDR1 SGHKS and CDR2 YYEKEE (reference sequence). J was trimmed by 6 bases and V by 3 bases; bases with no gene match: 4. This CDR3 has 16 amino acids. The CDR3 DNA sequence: TGTGCCAGCAGCTCCAGACTAGCGGGAGGGCCCGGGGAGCTGTTTTTT. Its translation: CASSSRLAGGPGELFF.

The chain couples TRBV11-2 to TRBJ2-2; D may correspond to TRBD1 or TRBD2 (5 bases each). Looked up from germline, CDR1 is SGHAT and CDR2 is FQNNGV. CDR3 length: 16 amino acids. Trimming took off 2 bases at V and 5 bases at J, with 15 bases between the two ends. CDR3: CASSLKALWGTGELFF. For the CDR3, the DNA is TGTGCCAGCAGCTTAAAGGCTCTTTGGGGGACCGGGGAGCTGTTTTTT.

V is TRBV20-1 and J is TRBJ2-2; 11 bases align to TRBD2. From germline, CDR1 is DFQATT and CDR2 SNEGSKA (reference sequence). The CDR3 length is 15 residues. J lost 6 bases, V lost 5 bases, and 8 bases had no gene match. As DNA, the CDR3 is TGCAGTGCTGGTACTAGCGGGGGCCCAGCCGGGGAGCTGTTTTTT. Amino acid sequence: CSAGTSGGPAGELFF.

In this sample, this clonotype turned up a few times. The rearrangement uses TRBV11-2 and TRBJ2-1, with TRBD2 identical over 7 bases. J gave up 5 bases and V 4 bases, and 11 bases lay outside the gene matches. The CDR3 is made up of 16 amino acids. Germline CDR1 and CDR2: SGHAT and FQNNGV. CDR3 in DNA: TGTGCCAGCAGCTCCCGGATGGCGGGGGTGAACAATGAGCAGTTCTTC. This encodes CASSSRMAGVNNEQFF.

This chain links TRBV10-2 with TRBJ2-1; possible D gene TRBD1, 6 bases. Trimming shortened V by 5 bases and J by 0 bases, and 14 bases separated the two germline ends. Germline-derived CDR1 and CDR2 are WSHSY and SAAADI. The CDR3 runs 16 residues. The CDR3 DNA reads TGCGCCAGCAGTCCGCAGGGGACCGGCTCCTACAATGAGCAGTTCTTC. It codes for CASSPQGTGSYNEQFF.

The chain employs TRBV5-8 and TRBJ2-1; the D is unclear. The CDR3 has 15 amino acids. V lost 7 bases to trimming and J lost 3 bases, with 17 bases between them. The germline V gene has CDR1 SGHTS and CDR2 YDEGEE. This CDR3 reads CASGPGVLFYNEQFF. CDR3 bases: TGTGCCAGCGGACCCGGAGTCCTCTTCTACAATGAGCAGTTCTTC. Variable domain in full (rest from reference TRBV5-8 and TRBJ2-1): EAGVTQSPTHLIKTRGQQATLRCSPISGHTSVYWYQQALGLGLQFLLWYDEGEERNRGNFPPRFSGRQFPNYSSELNVNALELEDSALYLCASGPGVLFYNEQFFGPGTRLTVL.

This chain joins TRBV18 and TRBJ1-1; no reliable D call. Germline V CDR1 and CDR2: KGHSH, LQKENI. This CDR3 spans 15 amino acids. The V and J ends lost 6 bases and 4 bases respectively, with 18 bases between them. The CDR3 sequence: CASSPGRVEITEAFF. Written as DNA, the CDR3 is TGTGCCAGCTCCCCCGGCAGAGTCGAAATCACTGAAGCTTTCTTT.

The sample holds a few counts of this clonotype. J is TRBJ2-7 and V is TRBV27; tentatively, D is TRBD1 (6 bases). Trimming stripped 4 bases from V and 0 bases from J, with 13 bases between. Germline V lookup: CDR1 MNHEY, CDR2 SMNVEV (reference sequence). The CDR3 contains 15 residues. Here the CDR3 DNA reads TGTGCCAGCAGTTCGAGACAGGAATTCTCCTACGAGCAGTACTTC. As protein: CASSSRQEFSYEQYF.

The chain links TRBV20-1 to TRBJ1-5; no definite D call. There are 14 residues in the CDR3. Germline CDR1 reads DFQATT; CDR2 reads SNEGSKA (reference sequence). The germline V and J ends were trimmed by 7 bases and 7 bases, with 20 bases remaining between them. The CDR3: CSVSRRGLEQPQHF. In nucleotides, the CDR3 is TGCAGTGTCTCGCGACGTGGGCTAGAACAGCCCCAGCATTTT.